The 14 T cell receptor beta chains reported below all come from one sample, sequenced in a study of Graves' ophthalmopathy and Graves' hyperthyroidism (dated by TCRdb to between 2017 and 2018). Sequencing instrument: Illumina HiSeq 2000. For repertoire sequencing, TCR beta CDR3 regions were amplified from RNA transcripts. A first-round RT-PCR used HTBI primers with the Qiagen OneStep RT-PCR kit, followed by a second-round multiplex PCR, size selection and purification. The public reads were quality trimmed at Q25 with fastp and then assembled into clones with MiXCR by TCRdb, keeping productive beta chains. One record per CDR3 amino acid sequence lists the most common genes and DNA. The sample contains nearly 400,000 distinct CDR3 sequences, around 16% of them found a single time. The ten largest clonotypes hold around 1.5% of the sample. The sequenced sample consisted of peripheral blood. The receptors come from a woman aged 18-29 years with Graves' ophthalmopathy. Donor details come from another sample of the same person, matched by shared clones.

This clonotype was counted a few times. The V gene is TRBV5-1, the J gene TRBJ2-2, with a weak D call TRBD1 (5 bases). The CDR3 runs to 15 residues. Germline V gene lookup returns CDR1 SGHRS and CDR2 YFSETQ. V was cut by 4 bases and J by 2 bases, with 12 bases left in between. In DNA, the CDR3 is TGCGCCAGCAGCCCCGTGGGGCCAAACACCGGGGAGCTGTTTTTT. Translated: CASSPVGPNTGELFF. Drawing the rest from reference TRBV5-1 and TRBJ2-2, the complete variable domain is KAGVTQTPRYLIKTRGQQVTLSCSPISGHRSVSWYQQTPGQGLQFLFEYFSETQRNKGNFPGRFSGRQFSNSRSEMNVSTLELGDSALYLCASSPVGPNTGELFFGEGSRLTVL.

The table lists this clonotype with many counts. This rearrangement joins TRBV7-2 to TRBJ1-2; 9 nucleotides match TRBD1. From germline, CDR1 is SGHTA and CDR2 FQGNSA. CDR3 size: 14 residues. Trimming at V came to 6 bases and at J to 5 bases, leaving 7 bases not matched to a gene. The DNA for the CDR3 is TGTGCCAGCAGTCCGACCGGGACAGGGTATGGCTACACCTTC. Protein product: CASSPTGTGYGYTF.

This clonotype was recorded many times. One junction end disagrees with the germline gene, perhaps due to a read error. The chain has TRBV4-2 and TRBJ2-4; 7 bases are shared with TRBD1. CDR3 length: 14 residues. From germline, CDR1 is LGHNA and CDR2 YNFKEQ. The CDR3 region has the DNA TGTGCCAGCAGCCAAGAAGGGGGCAAAGACATTCAGTACTTC. Amino acid sequence: CASSQEGGKDIQYF.

This clonotype was observed many times. DNA for the CDR3: TGTGCCACCTCGTTTGTGTTGGGTAGCACTGAAGCTTTCTTT. This encodes CATSFVLGSTEAFF. V and J are TRBV27 and TRBJ1-1; D uncertain. Between the trimmed V and J ends, which lost 10 bases and 4 bases, there was a span of 19 bases. This CDR3 has 14 amino acids. Per the germline V gene, CDR1 is MNHEY and CDR2 is SMNVEV (reference sequence).

This clonotype has at least ten counts. This rearrangement joins TRBV5-1 to TRBJ1-5; D uncertain. The length of the CDR3 is 15 residues. Trimming cost V 1 base and J 0 bases, with 8 bases left between them. Germline loops: CDR1 SGHRS, CDR2 YFSETQ. CDR3 DNA sequence: TGCGCCAGCAGCTTGATGGGTGATAGCAATCAGCCCCAGCATTTT. It encodes CASSLMGDSNQPQHF.

The chain links TRBV16 to TRBJ2-7; 9 nucleotides align to TRBD1. The germline CDR1 and CDR2 sequences are KGHSY and FQNENV. Germline trimming cut 2 bases from V and 5 bases from J; bases unmatched to any gene: 4. This CDR3 spans 14 amino acids. The CDR3 bases are TGTGCCAGCAGCCAAGGGACAGGGATCCACGAGCAGTACTTC. Its protein is CASSQGTGIHEQYF.

Many counts were recorded for this clonotype. This rearrangement joins TRBV6-2 or TRBV6-3 to TRBJ2-7; a possible D gene is TRBD2 (5 bases). The V end lost 4 bases, the J end lost 1 base, and 17 bases lay between the germline ends. From germline, CDR1 is MNHEY and CDR2 SVGEGT. This CDR3 region has 16 residues. CDR3 coding DNA: TGTGCCAGCAGTTCCCTTCGGGGTCTTGGGTCCTACGAGCAGTACTTC. It translates to CASSSLRGLGSYEQYF.

This clonotype was seen ten or more times. This rearrangement joins TRBV11-1 to TRBJ1-6; D gene unclear. V lost 3 bases, J lost 5 bases, and 8 bases lay in between. CDR3 length: 14 residues. The germline V gene encodes CDR1 SGHAT and CDR2 FQDESV (reference sequence). CDR3 protein: CASSLGFDNSPLHF. The CDR3 coding sequence is TGTGCCAGCAGCTTGGGATTTGATAATTCACCCCTCCACTTT.

This clonotype was detected many times. This chain connects TRBV27 to TRBJ2-7; TRBD2 aligns across 7 bases. Unmatched junction bases numbered 10, after V lost 1 base and J lost 7 bases. The V gene's germline CDR1 is MNHEY and CDR2 SMNVEV (reference sequence). This CDR3 comprises 15 residues. For the CDR3, the DNA is TGTGCCAGCAGTTTATTACCGGGGCTGGGAGGGGAGCAGTACTTC. Translation: CASSLLPGLGGEQYF.

This clonotype was recorded a few times. This chain joins TRBV28 and TRBJ1-1, with 9 positions matching TRBD1. Unmatched junction bases numbered 3, after V lost 6 bases and J lost 4 bases. The CDR3 sequence is 13 residues long. The germline CDR1 and CDR2 sequences are MDHEN and SYDVKM. The CDR3 sequence is CASRRTGVTEAFF. CDR3 in DNA: TGTGCCAGCAGACGGACAGGGGTCACTGAAGCTTTCTTT.

This clonotype has a count of ten or more. The V and J genes are TRBV27 and TRBJ2-7, with TRBD2 matching over 11 bases. Trimming took 6 bases from V and 2 from J; bases not matched to a gene: 9. The CDR3 is 16 residues long. Germline CDR1 is MNHEY and CDR2 is SMNVEV (reference sequence). The DNA of the CDR3 is TGTGCCAGCAGCAGGACTAGCGGGCTCTTAACCTACGAGCAGTACTTC. Protein product: CASSRTSGLLTYEQYF.

This clonotype has ten or more counts. V is TRBV6-5 and J is TRBJ2-7; D is perhaps TRBD2 (6 bases). Germline CDR1 reads MNHEY; CDR2 reads SVGAGI. This CDR3 has 14 amino acids. Trimming stripped 4 bases from V and 3 bases from J, with 13 bases between. CDR3 bases: TGTGCCAGCAGTTTACTTCTAGCGAGCTACGAGCAGTACTTC. As protein: CASSLLLASYEQYF.

This clonotype was seen repeatedly, ten times or more. This chain links TRBV6-1 with TRBJ2-2, with TRBD1 as a possible D gene (5 bases). The CDR3 runs to 15 residues. In germline, CDR1 is MNHNS, CDR2 SASEGT. Trimming took 2 bases from V and 6 from J, leaving 13 bases between them. The CDR3 DNA is TGTGCCAGCAGTGAATTAAGCCAGGGCGCCGGGGAGCTGTTTTTT. This translates into CASSELSQGAGELFF.

This clonotype occurred many times. The chain employs TRBV5-4 and TRBJ1-1, with 7 bases lining up with TRBD1. Per germline, CDR1 SGHNT and CDR2 YYREEE (reference sequence). This CDR3 is built from 12 residues. Losses at the gene ends were 10 bases for V and 3 bases for J; bases not matched to a gene: 6. The CDR3 DNA reads as TGTGCCGCCAGGGGGAGGGACACTGAAGCTTTCTTT. It yields the protein CAARGRDTEAFF.